This TCR beta chain was sequenced in a study of T-cell reconstitution after alpha-beta-depleted transplantation in children. V was pared by 1 base and J by 1 base, with 10 bases between. Germline CDR1 SEHNR, CDR2 FQNEAQ (reference sequence). This CDR3 is 15 amino acids long. Unique molecular identifiers were incorporated when the TCRbeta library was constructed. TCRdb ran MiXCR on the PCR reads and lists one entry per CDR3 protein. The sample has under 300,000 distinct CDR3 sequences; about 8.8% are singletons. The receptor comes from a human donor who donated a stem cell graft to a child with SCID. V gene TRBV7-9 combines with J gene TRBJ1-1; perhaps TRBD1 as D (5 bases). The sequences come from PBMCs from the stem cell graft donor, collected from the stem cell graft. The chain's CDR3 is CASSLGGGKNTEAFF. The CDR3, as DNA: TGTGCCAGCAGCTTAGGGGGGGGGAAGAACACTGAAGCTTTCTTT.